The 8 T cell receptor beta chains in this list originate from one sample, sequenced in a study of identical twins. TCRdb recomputed calls from the 5' RACE reads with MiXCR, one row per CDR3 protein. The sample holds some 270,000 distinct CDR3 sequences; about 8.9% are singletons and the top ten take over 2.5%. In addition, the sample was reused for a study of yellow fever vaccine responses in identical twins.

Material for sequencing was CD8+ T cells sorted from blood. These TCRs come from a young woman in good health.

Many counts were recorded for this clonotype. This rearrangement joins TRBV27 to TRBJ2-5; D is possibly TRBD2 (6 bases). The CDR3 covers 13 residues. V was trimmed by 2 bases and J by 6 bases, leaving 10 bases between them. Per the germline V gene, CDR1 is MNHEY and CDR2 is SMNVEV (reference sequence). The CDR3 reads CASSLAGLQTQYF. The CDR3 nucleotides are TGTGCCAGCAGTTTAGCGGGACTCCAGACCCAGTACTTC.

The rearrangement uses TRBV12-3 or TRBV12-4 and TRBJ1-2; D is unclear. The CDR3 loop spans 14 amino acids. V was cut by 1 base and J by 1 base, with 7 bases left in between. CDR3 residues: CASSLDLGNYGYTF. The CDR3, as DNA: TGTGCCAGCAGTTTAGATCTGGGTAACTATGGCTACACCTTC.

The rearrangement links TRBV6-2 or TRBV6-3 to TRBJ2-7; 10 bases are a match to TRBD1. This CDR3 has 15 amino acids. Germline assignment: CDR1 MNHEY and CDR2 SVGEGT. Trimming cost V 6 bases and J 3 bases; bases outside gene matches: 8. The CDR3 DNA reads TGTGCCAGCAGCCAAACCGGGACAGGGGACTACGAGCAGTACTTC. This codes for CASSQTGTGDYEQYF.

This clonotype occurred a few times. The chain couples TRBV6-5 to TRBJ2-5; 8 nucleotides align to TRBD2. V lost 2 bases and J lost 4; bases outside the gene matches: 3. Per germline, CDR1 MNHEY and CDR2 SVGAGI. The CDR3 contains 14 residues. The CDR3 sequence is CASSYAGGAETQYF. CDR3 in DNA: TGTGCCAGCAGTTACGCGGGGGGTGCAGAGACCCAGTACTTC.

The sample holds a few counts of this clonotype. The genes are TRBV6-2 or TRBV6-3 and TRBJ2-2; TRBD1 might be the D (6 bases). V was trimmed by 6 bases and J by 6 bases, leaving 11 bases between them. This CDR3 comprises 13 residues. Per germline, CDR1 MNHEY and CDR2 SVGEGT. The CDR3 DNA follows: TGTGCCAGCAGGCCAGGGGTCTCCGGGGAGCTGTTTTTT. The encoded protein is CASRPGVSGELFF.

The chain recombines TRBV7-2 with TRBJ1-1, with a weak D call TRBD1 (6 bases). Trimming left V 5 bases short and J 0 bases short, with 13 bases between. The length of the CDR3 is 15 residues. Germline V CDR1 and CDR2: SGHTA, FQGNSA. CDR3 coding DNA: TGTGCCAGCAGCCCCCTGGGGGCGATGAACACTGAAGCTTTCTTT. Translated: CASSPLGAMNTEAFF.

The rearrangement joins TRBV2 to TRBJ2-2; a possible D gene is TRBD1 (5 bases). CDR3 length: 14 residues. Trimming took 10 bases from V and 2 from J, leaving 14 bases between them. CDR1 SNHLY and CDR2 FYNNEI come from the germline V gene. The CDR3 nucleotides read TGTGCCACCGAAGGCAGGGAAAACACCGGGGAGCTGTTTTTT. Protein sequence: CATEGRENTGELFF.

This clonotype was counted between two and nine times. This chain links TRBV11-2 with TRBJ2-3, with D perhaps TRBD1 or TRBD2 (7 bases each). This CDR3 is built from 21 residues. With 0 bases removed from V and 1 base from J, the gap between germline ends came to 26 bases. Per germline, CDR1 SGHAT and CDR2 FQNNGV. CDR3 region: CASSLDQSWGGQLSRTDTQYF. The CDR3, as DNA: TGTGCCAGCAGCTTAGATCAGTCGTGGGGGGGACAGCTCTCACGCACAGATACGCAGTATTTT.